A selection of T cell receptor beta chains follows, all from one sample in a study of shared clonotypes between healthy human individuals. Some clones are missing from TCRdb's copy, which holds only in-frame ones; the method was immunoSEQ multiplex PCR. The table lists under 650,000 clones, 90% to 96% of them singletons. Source material: naive CD4+ T cells sorted from blood. These TCRs come from a woman aged 25 to 39 in good health. Both conserved end residues are part of each CDR3. A D gene is named only where the DNA matches it firmly. Clone size is shown for a subset of rows, as once, few, many or a class of expanded clone.

D	size	V	J	CDR3	DNA
TRBD2	.	TRBV28	TRBJ2-3	CASFRRGAADTQYF	TGTGCCAGCTTCAGGCGGGGGGCGGCAGATACGCAGTATTTT
.	.	TRBV27	TRBJ2-1	CASSFGSPGSYNEQFF	TGTGCCAGCAGTTTTGGGAGTCCCGGCTCCTACAATGAGCAGTTCTTC
TRBD1	once	TRBV28	TRBJ2-7	CASRPTGTGVHEQYF	TGTGCCAGCAGGCCGACCGGGACAGGGGTGCACGAGCAGTACTTC
.	.	TRBV19	TRBJ2-7	CASSIRGLPDSEQYF	TGTGCCAGTAGTATCCGGGGGCTACCTGATAGCGAGCAGTACTTC
.	.	TRBV19	TRBJ2-7	CASKVAEQYF	TGTGCCAGTAAGGTCGCCGAGCAGTACTTC
.	.	TRBV28	TRBJ1-5	CASSSSGQFTNQPQHF	TGTGCCAGCAGTTCCTCCGGACAGTTCACCAATCAGCCCCAGCATTTT
.	.	TRBV14	TRBJ2-3	CASSQETLGGLWGGDTQYF	TGTGCCAGCAGCCAAGAGACCTTGGGCGGATTATGGGGAGGAGATACGCAGTATTTT
.	.	TRBV28	TRBJ2-2	CASSTLNGELFF	TGTGCCAGCAGTACCTTGAACGGGGAGCTGTTTTTT
.	.	TRBV9	TRBJ2-7	CASSVGPPSGAYEQYF	TGTGCCAGCAGCGTAGGACCCCCCTCCGGCGCCTACGAGCAGTACTTC
.	.	TRBV18	TRBJ1-1	CASSPSGQAEAFF	TGTGCCAGCTCACCATCAGGGCAGGCTGAAGCTTTCTTT
.	once	TRBV28	TRBJ2-1	CASSFYYNEQFF	TGTGCCAGCAGTTTTTACTACAATGAGCAGTTCTTC
TRBD2	.	TRBV5-1	TRBJ2-1	CASSASSSGRIGEQFF	TGCGCCAGCAGCGCAAGCTCTAGCGGGAGGATCGGTGAGCAGTTCTTC
.	.	TRBV2	TRBJ2-1	CASSDSRLYNEQFF	TGTGCCAGCAGTGACTCCAGGCTATACAATGAGCAGTTCTTC
.	.	TRBV14	TRBJ2-1	CASSQLPGPGRFF	TGTGCCAGCAGCCAATTACCGGGACCCGGACGGTTCTTC
.	.	TRBV28	TRBJ1-3	CASRAGRNTIYF	TGTGCCAGCAGGGCTGGGCGAAACACCATATATTTT
.	.	TRBV6-4	TRBJ2-1	CASSELSGVVENEQFF	TGTGCCAGCAGTGAACTTTCAGGGGTCGTCGAGAATGAGCAGTTCTTC
TRBD2	.	TRBV28	TRBJ2-4	CASLPSGSNIQYF	TGTGCCAGCTTGCCTAGCGGGAGTAACATTCAGTACTTC
.	.	TRBV30	TRBJ1-4	CAWSEFRGGEKLFF	TGTGCCTGGAGTGAATTCAGGGGAGGCGAAAAACTGTTTTTT
TRBD1	.	TRBV29-1	TRBJ1-2	CSVERKGQGWYGYTF	TGCAGCGTTGAGAGAAAGGGACAGGGATGGTATGGCTACACCTTC
.	.	TRBV7-9	TRBJ2-7	CASSPRGNYEQYF	TGTGCCAGCAGCCCCCGGGGTAACTACGAGCAGTACTTC
TRBD2	.	TRBV10-1	TRBJ2-1	CASSEGTSGTNEQFF	TGCGCCAGCAGTGAGGGGACTAGCGGGACTAATGAGCAGTTCTTC
TRBD1	once	TRBV7-4	TRBJ2-7	CASSLRDRGIEQYF	TGTGCCAGCAGCTTGCGGGACAGGGGTATCGAGCAGTACTTC
.	.	TRBV12-5	TRBJ1-1	CASGVDTTYTEAFF	TGTGCTAGTGGTGTGGACACCACATACACTGAAGCTTTCTTT
.	.	TRBV27	TRBJ2-1	CASSPQRDYNEQFF	TGTGCCAGCAGTCCTCAGCGCGATTACAATGAGCAGTTCTTC
TRBD1	.	TRBV7-8	TRBJ2-2	CASSNRQGPNTGELFF	TGTGCCAGCAGCAATAGACAGGGGCCTAACACCGGGGAGCTGTTTTTT
.	.	TRBV11-2	TRBJ1-2	CASSPQGGRTYGYTF	TGTGCCAGCAGCCCTCAAGGGGGTCGTACGTATGGCTACACCTTC
.	.	TRBV6-1	TRBJ1-2	CASSESRNDYGYTF	TGTGCCAGCAGTGAGTCACGAAATGACTATGGCTACACCTTC
.	.	TRBV19	TRBJ2-1	CASSIQGWGAIKRAEKYNEQFF	TGTGCCAGTAGTATACAGGGCTGGGGGGCTATAAAGCGGGCAGAAAAATACAATGAGCAGTTCTTC
TRBD2	.	TRBV6-5	TRBJ2-7	CASSPGLAGYEQYF	TGTGCCAGCAGTCCGGGACTAGCGGGATACGAGCAGTACTTC
TRBD2	.	TRBV7-9	TRBJ2-5	CASSRGTGPSGSLIETQYF	TGTGCCAGCAGCCGCGGCACAGGGCCTAGCGGGAGCCTAATCGAGACCCAGTACTTC
.	.	TRBV5-1	TRBJ1-4	CASSLVAATNEKLFF	TGCGCCAGCAGCTTGGTGGCTGCAACTAATGAAAAACTGTTTTTT
.	.	TRBV25-1	TRBJ1-6	CASSESSGKGSPLHF	TGTGCCAGCAGTGAATCATCAGGGAAGGGTTCACCCCTCCACTTT
.	.	TRBV28	TRBJ1-6	CASSLMSSYNSPLHF	TGTGCCAGCAGTTTAATGAGCTCCTATAATTCACCCCTCCACTTT
.	.	TRBV28	TRBJ2-2	CASSLQGPGELFF	TGTGCCAGCAGTTTACAGGGACCGGGGGAGCTGTTTTTT
.	.	TRBV7-9	TRBJ1-1	CASSLDKDTEAFF	TGTGCCAGCAGCCTCGACAAGGACACTGAAGCTTTCTTT
TRBD1	.	TRBV25-1	TRBJ2-7	CASSERQGAYEQYF	TGTGCCAGCAGTGAGCGACAGGGGGCCTACGAGCAGTACTTC
.	.	TRBV7-2	TRBJ2-7	CASRGNIEQYF	TGTGCCAGCAGGGGGAACATCGAGCAGTACTTC
TRBD2	.	TRBV7-8	TRBJ2-7	CASSSYRVRQREGYEQYF	TGTGCCAGCAGCTCCTACAGGGTTCGGCAGCGGGAGGGGTACGAGCAGTACTTC
.	once	TRBV20-1	TRBJ2-5	CSAEPEETQYF	TGCAGTGCTGAACCGGAAGAGACCCAGTACTTC
.	.	TRBV19	TRBJ1-1	CDTGEAFF	TGTGATACAGGAGAAGCTTTCTTT
.	.	TRBV28	TRBJ1-1	CASSLGREAFF	TGTGCCAGCAGTCTGGGCCGGGAAGCTTTCTTT
.	.	TRBV5-1	TRBJ2-7	CASSLPRQAGSSYEQYF	TGCGCCAGCAGCTTGCCCCGACAGGCTGGGAGCTCCTACGAGCAGTACTTC
.	.	TRBV9	TRBJ2-1	CASSVAWDSSYNEQFF	TGTGCCAGCAGCGTAGCGTGGGATTCCTCCTACAATGAGCAGTTCTTC
.	.	TRBV29-1	TRBJ2-7	CSVAPILADEQYF	TGCAGCGTAGCCCCGATTTTAGCCGACGAGCAGTACTTC
TRBD2	.	TRBV19	TRBJ2-1	CASSRGLAGEREQFF	TGTGCCAGTAGTAGGGGACTAGCGGGAGAACGTGAGCAGTTCTTC
.	.	TRBV4-1	TRBJ2-1	CASSLTRDPSSNEQFF	TGCGCCAGCAGCCTTACCCGGGACCCCTCGTCGAACGAGCAGTTCTTC
.	.	TRBV7-2	TRBJ2-7	CASSLVRGVPLYEQYF	TGTGCCAGCAGCTTAGTTAGAGGGGTGCCCCTTTACGAGCAGTACTTC
.	once	TRBV7-2	TRBJ2-7	CASSLGSAGNSYEQYF	TGTGCCAGCAGCTTAGGATCAGCAGGGAACTCCTACGAGCAGTACTTC
.	.	TRBV28	TRBJ1-1	CASSFQNTEAFF	TGTGCCAGCAGTTTTCAGAACACTGAAGCTTTCTTT
.	.	TRBV11-2	TRBJ1-4	CASSPQLVNEKLFF	TGTGCCAGCAGCCCCCAGCTGGTTAATGAAAAACTGTTTTTT
.	.	TRBV28	TRBJ2-3	CASSLTTDTQYF	TGTGCCAGCAGCCTAACTACAGATACGCAGTATTTT
TRBD2	.	TRBV27	TRBJ2-1	CASSPRTSGEQFF	TGTGCCAGCAGTCCAAGGACTAGCGGAGAGCAGTTCTTC
.	.	TRBV18	TRBJ2-3	CASSPVDTQYF	TGTGCCAGCTCACCTGTAGATACGCAGTATTTT